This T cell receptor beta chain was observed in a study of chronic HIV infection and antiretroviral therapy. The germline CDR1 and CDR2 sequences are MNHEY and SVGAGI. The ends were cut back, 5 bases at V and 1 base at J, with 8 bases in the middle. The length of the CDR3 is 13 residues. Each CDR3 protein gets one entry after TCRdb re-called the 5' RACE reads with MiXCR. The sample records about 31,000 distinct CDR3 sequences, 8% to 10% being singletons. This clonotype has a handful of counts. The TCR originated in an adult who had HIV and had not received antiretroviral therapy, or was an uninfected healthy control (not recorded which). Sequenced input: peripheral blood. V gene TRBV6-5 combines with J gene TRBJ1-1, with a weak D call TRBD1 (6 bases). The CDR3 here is CASSRTANTEAFF. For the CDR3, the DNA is TGTGCCAGCAGTCGGACAGCGAACACTGAAGCTTTCTTT.